These 23 T cell receptor beta chains share one sample of origin, sequenced in a study of response to subunit inactivated influenza vaccine. A single record per CDR3 protein comes from TCRdb applying MiXCR to the RT-PCR reads. This sample has roughly 700,000 distinct CDR3 sequences; roughly 14% occur once, and the top ten carry around 7.3%. This material consisted of PBMCs from blood, taken about 14 days before vaccination. Source of these receptors: a man aged 50 to 60 who received an inactivated influenza vaccine.

This chain uses TRBV4-1 with TRBJ2-1; 10 nucleotides align to TRBD2. V shed 3 bases, J shed 12 bases, and the junction held 17 bases outside the gene matches. Germline CDR1 and CDR2: MGHRA and YSYEKL. The length of the CDR3 is 17 residues. For the CDR3, the DNA is TGCGCCAGCAGCCACCCTAGCGGGAGTTCTTCGTCTTGGGGGCAGTTCTTC. It translates to CASSHPSGSSSSWGQFF.

This clonotype was recorded a few times. V and J are TRBV30 and TRBJ2-6; 7 bases are a match to TRBD1. Germline CDR1 and CDR2: GTSNPN and SVGIG (reference sequence). Losses at the gene ends were 0 bases for V and 0 bases for J; bases not matched to a gene: 20. This CDR3 contains 22 residues. CDR3 amino acids: CAWSVNKRTGPFYHSGANVLTF. For the CDR3, the DNA is TGTGCCTGGAGTGTAAATAAGAGGACAGGACCTTTTTACCACTCTGGGGCCAACGTCCTGACTTTC.

This clonotype was counted between two and nine times. This rearrangement joins TRBV5-1 to TRBJ2-1; no reliable D call. The CDR3 length is 12 residues. Germline CDR1 reads SGHRS; CDR2 reads YFSETQ. The ends were cut back, 0 bases at V and 9 bases at J, with 7 bases in the middle. The CDR3 DNA sequence: TGCGCCAGCAGCTTGGACGGGTTTGAGCAGTTCTTC. Encoded protein: CASSLDGFEQFF.

There are many counts of this clonotype. The chain carries TRBV3-1 and TRBJ2-7, with D possibly TRBD1 on 6 matching bases. The CDR3 has 15 amino acids. CDR1 LGHDT and CDR2 YNNKEL come from the germline V gene (reference sequence). V was pared by 2 bases and J by 1 base, with 12 bases between. CDR3 amino acids: CASSQFLQGSYEQYF. CDR3 in DNA: TGTGCCAGCAGCCAATTCTTGCAGGGGTCCTACGAGCAGTACTTC.

This chain links TRBV12-3 or TRBV12-4 with TRBJ2-5; TRBD1 matches at 7 bases. V was clipped by 7 bases and J by 1 base; unmatched bases: 6. The CDR3 is 14 amino acids. CDR3 sequence reads: CASTKTGIQETQYF. The CDR3, as DNA: TGTGCCAGCACCAAGACAGGGATCCAAGAGACCCAGTACTTC.

This clonotype occurred a few times. The V and J genes are TRBV28 and TRBJ1-6; D is undetermined. The CDR3 is made up of 15 amino acids. Germline assignment: CDR1 MDHEN and CDR2 SYDVKM. Trimming removed 6 bases at V and 7 bases at J, with 16 bases between. The CDR3 here is CASSIPSGRNSPLHF. The CDR3 nucleotides are TGTGCCAGCAGCATCCCCTCGGGCCGAAATTCACCCCTCCACTTT.

This clonotype was seen once. The chain uses TRBV11-3 and TRBJ2-3; 11 bases are shared with TRBD2. Germline trimming cut 4 bases from V and 2 bases from J; bases unmatched to any gene: 5. Germline V CDR1 and CDR2: SGHNT, YENEEA. The CDR3 runs to 16 residues. The CDR3 is CASSSGTSGYTDTQYF. The DNA for the CDR3 is TGTGCCAGCAGCTCCGGGACTAGCGGATACACAGATACGCAGTATTTT. The variable domain in full, with the rest retrieved from reference TRBV11-3 and TRBJ2-3, is EAGVVQSPRYKIIEKKQPVAFWCNPISGHNTLYWYLQNLGQGPELLIRYENEEAVDDSQLPKDRFSAERLKGVDSTLKIQPAELGDSAVYLCASSSGTSGYTDTQYFGPGTRLTVL.

This clonotype was counted between two and nine times. This sequence joins TRBV14 and TRBJ2-3; D may match TRBD1 or TRBD2 (5 bases each). This CDR3 is built from 15 residues. The germline V gene encodes CDR1 SGHDN and CDR2 FVKESK. Between the trimmed V and J ends, which lost 2 bases and 0 bases, there was a span of 9 bases. CDR3 residues: CASSQFWDSTDTQYF. The CDR3 nucleotides read TGTGCCAGCAGCCAATTTTGGGACAGCACAGATACGCAGTATTTT.

The chain has TRBV29-1 and TRBJ2-7; 7 bases match TRBD1. The V gene's germline CDR1 is SQVTM and CDR2 ANQGSEA. V shed 1 base and J 5 bases; nucleotides not matched to a gene: 11. CDR3 size: 15 residues. CDR3 nucleotide sequence: TGCAGCGTTGAAGTAGGGGGCGTTCATGCGCACGAGCAGTACTTC. Translated: CSVEVGGVHAHEQYF.

As regards this clonotype: One end of the junction is discordant with germline, which a read error may explain. The chain couples TRBV7-3 to TRBJ2-1; 9 positions agree with TRBD1. Germline values: CDR1 SGHTA, CDR2 FQGTGA. The CDR3 is 15 residues long. The CDR3 DNA follows: TGTGCCATCAGCTTGGGACAGGGCAGGGTCAATGAGCAGTTCTTC. Protein sequence: CAISLGQGRVNEQFF.

This chain joins TRBV5-1 and TRBJ2-7; weak D call: TRBD2 (6 bases). Trimming shortened V by 2 bases and J by 3 bases, and 18 bases separated the two germline ends. Germline V gives CDR1 SGHRS, CDR2 YFSETQ. The CDR3 contains 16 residues. The CDR3 reads CASSFLMLARDYEQYF. CDR3 DNA sequence: TGCGCCAGCAGCTTTTTAATGCTAGCGAGGGACTACGAGCAGTACTTC. Full variable domain (missing parts from reference TRBV5-1 and TRBJ2-7): KAGVTQTPRYLIKTRGQQVTLSCSPISGHRSVSWYQQTPGQGLQFLFEYFSETQRNKGNFPGRFSGRQFSNSRSEMNVSTLELGDSALYLCASSFLMLARDYEQYFGPGTRLTVT.

V is TRBV6-1 and J is TRBJ2-2, with 12 bases lining up with TRBD1. Germline V gene lookup returns CDR1 MNHNS and CDR2 SASEGT. This CDR3 is built from 16 residues. The junction had 8 bases not matched to a gene; V was cut back by 6 bases and J by 6 bases. The CDR3 region is CASSPPGQGAPGELFF. The CDR3 nucleotides are TGTGCCAGCAGCCCTCCGGGACAGGGGGCTCCCGGGGAGCTGTTTTTT.

This clonotype has ten or more counts. The chain is built from TRBV15 and TRBJ2-1; tentative D call: TRBD1 (8 bases). V lost 4 bases to trimming and J lost 12 bases, with 25 bases between them. In germline, CDR1 is LNHNV, CDR2 YYDKDF (reference sequence). This CDR3 has 16 amino acids. CDR3 bases: TGTGCCACCAGCACGACAAATACCTACAGGGGGGGAACGCAGTTCTTC. Its protein is CATSTTNTYRGGTQFF.

This clonotype was counted between two and nine times. The chain links TRBV20-1 to TRBJ2-2; the match to TRBD2 covers 10 bases. V dropped 0 bases and J dropped 1; count of bases not matched to a gene: 14. CDR1 and CDR2 (germline): DFQATT, SNEGSKA (reference sequence). The CDR3 has 20 residues. CDR3 in DNA: TGCAGTGCTAGAGATGGGGGATTGGCTAGCGGGAGCCTGAACACCGGGGAGCTGTTTTTT. It codes for CSARDGGLASGSLNTGELFF.

There are a few counts of this clonotype. The genes are TRBV20-1 and TRBJ2-5, with a weak D call TRBD2 (5 bases). Germline V gene sequence: CDR1 DFQATT, CDR2 SNEGSKA (reference sequence). The CDR3 covers 16 residues. Trimming removed 1 base from V and 3 bases from J, with 18 bases in between. Written as DNA, the CDR3 is TGCAGTGCTAGAGCAGCTAGCTCTCGGTCTAAAGAGACCCAGTACTTC. It codes for CSARAASSRSKETQYF.

This clonotype was picked up a small number of times. The rearrangement links TRBV4-3 to TRBJ1-2; 9 positions agree with TRBD1. The V segment lost 4 bases and the J segment 4 bases; nucleotides outside the gene matches: 4. CDR1 is LGHNA and CDR2 is YSLEER in the germline V gene. CDR3 length: 14 residues. CDR3 residues: CASSPETGGYGYTF. The CDR3 bases are TGCGCCAGCAGCCCGGAGACAGGGGGCTATGGCTACACCTTC.

The chain has TRBV27 and TRBJ2-7; possibly TRBD1 or TRBD2 for D (5 bases each). This CDR3 is built from 17 residues. V lost 2 bases and J lost 1, with 18 bases in between. Germline V gene lookup returns CDR1 MNHEY and CDR2 SMNVEV (reference sequence). In nucleotides, the CDR3 is TGTGCCAGCAGTTTAAGGGTCGGGGCAGGTTCGTCCTACGAGCAGTACTTC. Translation: CASSLRVGAGSSYEQYF.

The chain recombines TRBV30 with TRBJ2-2; D is perhaps TRBD1 (6 bases). This CDR3 is 17 amino acids long. V lost 0 bases and J 0 bases, leaving 14 bases between the germline ends. Germline values: CDR1 GTSNPN, CDR2 SVGIG (reference sequence). The CDR3 spells CAWSVGRGHPNTGELFF. The CDR3, as DNA: TGTGCCTGGAGTGTCGGCAGGGGCCATCCGAACACCGGGGAGCTGTTTTTT.

This clonotype was detected only a few times. The chain couples TRBV7-2 to TRBJ1-4; D gene ambiguous. The V end was cut by 5 bases, the J end by 8 bases, with 21 bases between. Germline values: CDR1 SGHTA, CDR2 FQGNSA. CDR3 length: 16 residues. The CDR3 spells CASSLQVRMRGEKLFF. The CDR3 nucleotides are TGTGCCAGCAGCCTTCAAGTTCGGATGCGGGGAGAAAAACTGTTTTTT.

This clonotype was seen at least ten times. CDR3 in amino acids: CSAGTGGTRGYTF. CDR3 nucleotide sequence: TGCAGCGCAGGGACAGGGGGAACTCGGGGCTACACCTTC. This chain connects TRBV29-1 to TRBJ1-2; TRBD1 agrees at 11 bases. Unmatched junction bases numbered 9, after V lost 7 bases and J lost 8 bases. The CDR3 extends over 13 amino acids. CDR1 and CDR2 from the germline V gene are SQVTM and ANQGSEA.

This rearrangement joins TRBV20-1 to TRBJ2-5; TRBD2 might be the D (6 bases). The length of the CDR3 is 15 residues. Germline CDR1 is DFQATT and CDR2 is SNEGSKA (reference sequence). V shed 3 bases and J shed 1 base, with 15 bases lying between them. This CDR3 is CSARDITSPQETQYF. DNA for the CDR3: TGCAGTGCTAGGGATATAACTAGCCCCCAAGAGACCCAGTACTTC.

This clonotype was seen only a few times. This chain joins TRBV20-1 and TRBJ2-3; D tentatively reads TRBD1 or TRBD2 (5 bases each). CDR1 and CDR2 (germline): DFQATT, SNEGSKA (reference sequence). The CDR3 loop spans 15 amino acids. The CDR3 loop is CRGGRRGVLVDTQYF. In DNA form, the CDR3 reads TGCAGGGGCGGTCGTAGGGGAGTCCTTGTGGATACGCAGTATTTT.

The chain links TRBV24-1 to TRBJ2-7; D is unclear. The CDR3 covers 15 residues. In germline, CDR1 is KGHDR, CDR2 SFDVKD. Trimming removed 0 bases from V and 1 base from J, with 9 bases in between. The CDR3 DNA is TGTGCCACCAGTGATTTGAAATTGGGGTCCTACGAGCAGTACTTC. Protein sequence: CATSDLKLGSYEQYF.